These T cell receptor beta chains were read from a single sample in a study of blood T cells in healthy people across ages. TCRdb used MiXCR to reprocess the 5' RACE reads, holding one entry per CDR3 protein. The sample records hundreds of thousands of distinct CDR3 sequences, more than 45% being singletons. Sequencing used blood. The receptors were gathered from a woman aged 80 or over in good health. Both conserved end residues are part of each CDR3. D genes are given only for firm matches. Size values are once, few and many counts, or a class for expanded clones, and some rows have none.

J	V	D	size	CDR3	DNA
TRBJ2-3	TRBV5-1	TRBD1	NA	CASSFQGAPGDTQYF	TGCGCCAGCAGCTTCCAGGGGGCGCCGGGAGATACGCAGTATTTT
TRBJ2-3	TRBV7-6	NA	many	CASSFRDSHTDTQYF	TGTGCCAGCAGCTTCCGGGACTCCCACACAGATACGCAGTATTTT
TRBJ2-1	TRBV4-1	NA	many	CASSQEGPGQIIYNEQFF	TGCGCCAGCAGCCAAGAGGGCCCAGGTCAGATAATCTACAATGAGCAGTTCTTC
TRBJ1-1	TRBV20-1	NA	NA	CSAPTEVNTEAFF	TGCAGTGCTCCCACCGAAGTGAACACTGAAGCTTTCTTT
TRBJ2-7	TRBV7-9	TRBD2	NA	CASSLGGLTYEQYF	TGTGCCAGCAGCTTGGGGGGACTAACCTACGAGCAGTACTTC
TRBJ1-2	TRBV2	NA	many	CASSVLPNYGYTF	TGTGCCAGCAGTGTATTGCCGAACTATGGCTACACCTTC
TRBJ2-7	TRBV6-5	TRBD2	NA	CASSYGQSGMVEQYF	TGTGCCAGCAGTTACGGGCAAAGCGGGATGGTCGAGCAGTACTTC
TRBJ2-3	TRBV18	NA	many	CASSPRVELATDTQYF	TGTGCCAGCTCACCACGGGTGGAGTTGGCCACAGATACGCAGTATTTT
TRBJ2-7	TRBV4-1	NA	few	CASSPPLAYEQYF	TGCGCCAGCAGCCCCCCACTAGCCTACGAGCAGTACTTC
TRBJ2-2	TRBV5-1	TRBD1	few	CASSPARDRNTGELFF	TGCGCCAGCAGCCCAGCCCGGGACAGAAACACCGGGGAGCTGTTTTTT
TRBJ2-3	TRBV7-2	NA	NA	CASSARSGSTDTQYF	TGTGCCAGCAGCGCCCGGTCTGGCAGCACAGATACGCAGTATTTT
TRBJ2-2	TRBV6-5	TRBD2	few	CATTSGRATGELFF	TGTGCCACCACTAGCGGGAGAGCCACCGGGGAGCTGTTTTTT
TRBJ2-1	TRBV7-9	TRBD2	many	CASSLERGASLNEQFF	TGTGCCAGCAGCTTAGAGCGGGGGGCTAGTTTGAATGAGCAGTTCTTC
TRBJ2-3	TRBV12-5	TRBD2	NA	CASGRGTSGVGTDTQYF	TGTGCTAGTGGTAGAGGGACTAGCGGGGTTGGGACAGATACGCAGTATTTT
TRBJ1-5	TRBV5-1	TRBD1	NA	CASSLAGTDSNQPQHF	TGCGCCAGCAGCTTGGCCGGGACAGATAGCAATCAGCCCCAGCATTTT
TRBJ1-2	TRBV10-2	NA	NA	CASSEKNYGYTF	TGCGCCAGCAGTGAGAAAAACTATGGCTACACCTTC
TRBJ2-6	TRBV2	NA	NA	CASRRTGSNSGANVLTF	TGTGCCAGCAGGAGAACAGGGAGTAATTCTGGGGCCAACGTCCTGACTTTC
TRBJ2-1	TRBV28	TRBD2	NA	CASSLWRGGRHNEQFF	TGTGCCAGCAGTTTATGGCGGGGGGGCCGGCACAATGAGCAGTTCTTC
TRBJ1-2	TRBV2	TRBD1	many	CASGLQGANYGYTF	TGTGCCAGCGGACTCCAGGGGGCTAACTATGGCTACACCTTC
TRBJ2-5	TRBV29-1	NA	NA	CSAKRSQETQYF	TGCAGCGCCAAGCGGAGCCAAGAGACCCAGTACTTC
TRBJ2-3	TRBV9	TRBD2	once	CASSGGLADSDTQYF	TGTGCCAGCAGCGGGGGACTAGCGGACTCAGATACGCAGTATTTT
TRBJ2-3	TRBV5-1	TRBD2	many	CASSVAGVVDTQYF	TGCGCCAGCAGCGTAGCGGGAGTGGTAGATACGCAGTATTTT
TRBJ2-7	TRBV2	NA	NA	CASKSYEQYF	TGTGCCAGCAAGTCCTACGAGCAGTACTTC
TRBJ1-4	TRBV6-5	TRBD1	NA	CASSYDRGEEKLFF	TGTGCCAGCAGTTATGACAGGGGTGAGGAAAAACTGTTTTTT
TRBJ1-4	TRBV9	NA	NA	CASSGGQPNEKLFF	TGTGCCAGCAGCGGCGGACAGCCTAATGAAAAACTGTTTTTT
TRBJ2-3	TRBV20-1	NA	many	CSARMGRSGTTDTQYF	TGCAGTGCTAGGATGGGCAGGTCGGGGACCACAGATACGCAGTATTTT
TRBJ2-1	TRBV5-1	NA	many	CASVPSDRSYNEQFF	TGCGCCAGCGTCCCCAGTGATCGATCCTACAATGAGCAGTTCTTC
TRBJ2-1	TRBV27	TRBD2	NA	CASSSSGIGPYNEQFF	TGTGCCAGCAGTTCTAGCGGGATCGGCCCCTACAATGAGCAGTTCTTC
TRBJ1-2	TRBV19	NA	few	CASSYRDYGYTF	TGTGCCAGTAGTTACAGGGACTATGGCTACACCTTC
TRBJ2-3	TRBV20-1	NA	many	CSAKFSSTDTQYF	TGCAGTGCTAAGTTTTCGTCCACAGATACGCAGTATTTT
TRBJ2-5	TRBV9	NA	NA	CASSETGGTQYF	TGTGCCAGCAGTGAAACAGGCGGGACCCAGTACTTC
TRBJ2-5	TRBV14	TRBD2	NA	CASSQDYGGEYF	TGTGCCAGCAGCCAAGATTACGGGGGGGAGTACTTC
TRBJ2-6	TRBV7-2	NA	NA	CASSPRIRDPSGAQAVLTF	TGTGCCAGCAGCCCAAGAATAAGAGACCCTTCGGGTGCACAGGCCGTCCTGACTTTC
TRBJ2-1	TRBV6-4	NA	many	CASSDSASPSEQFF	TGTGCCAGCAGTGACTCGGCTTCCCCTAGTGAGCAGTTCTTC
TRBJ2-6	TRBV12-3/TRBV12-4	NA	NA	CASSLGDKGRWTGANVLTF	TGTGCCAGCAGTTTAGGGGACAAGGGGCGTTGGACTGGGGCCAACGTCCTGACTTTC
TRBJ2-5	TRBV30	NA	NA	CAWSVPLRVDEQYF	TGTGCCTGGAGTGTTCCACTTAGGGTGGATGAGCAGTACTTC
TRBJ1-2	TRBV3-1	NA	NA	CASSQDKVFTEGGYTF	TGTGCCAGCAGCCAAGATAAGGTATTCACAGAGGGTGGCTACACCTTC
TRBJ2-3	TRBV24-1	NA	once	CATSDFGDPTDTQYF	TGTGCCACCAGTGATTTCGGTGACCCCACAGATACGCAGTATTTT
TRBJ2-7	TRBV2	NA	NA	CASSDELLGGGEQYF	TGTGCCAGCAGTGATGAACTCCTAGGAGGCGGCGAGCAGTACTTC
TRBJ2-1	TRBV28	TRBD2	many	CASSLFPRLAGGNSYSYNEQFF	TGTGCCAGCAGTTTATTTCCCCGGCTAGCGGGGGGCAACTCGTACTCCTACAATGAGCAGTTCTTC
TRBJ2-1	TRBV3-1	TRBD2	few	CASSQDSPWGGRHEQFF	TGTGCCAGCAGCCAAGATTCTCCTTGGGGGGGGAGGCATGAGCAGTTCTTC
TRBJ2-2	TRBV5-1	TRBD2	few	CASSTVAGNTGELFF	TGCGCCAGCAGCACTGTAGCGGGGAACACCGGGGAGCTGTTTTTT
TRBJ1-3	TRBV5-1	TRBD1	NA	CASSSGTVSGNTIYF	TGCGCCAGCAGCTCCGGGACAGTCTCCGGAAACACCATATATTTT
TRBJ1-5	TRBV3-1	NA	NA	CASSQDIGLDQPQHF	TGTGCCAGCAGCCAAGATATAGGGCTCGATCAGCCCCAGCATTTT
TRBJ1-6	TRBV7-2	NA	NA	CASTARGSYSSPLHF	TGTGCCAGCACCGCCAGGGGATCCTATAGTTCACCCCTCCACTTT
TRBJ1-6	TRBV2	NA	few	CASSPQVTNSPLHF	TGTGCCAGCAGTCCACAGGTGACGAATTCACCCCTCCACTTT
TRBJ2-7	TRBV30	TRBD2	NA	CAWSVQRRTSGVRSYEQYF	TGTGCCTGGAGTGTACAGAGACGGACTAGCGGGGTCCGATCCTACGAGCAGTACTTC
TRBJ1-5	TRBV6-5	NA	NA	CASSYFQGWGLGNQPQHF	TGTGCCAGCAGTTACTTTCAGGGTTGGGGGTTGGGCAATCAGCCCCAGCATTTT
TRBJ2-2	TRBV7-9	NA	NA	CASDLTVGVGELFF	TGTGCCAGCGATTTGACAGTCGGGGTCGGGGAGCTGTTTTTT
TRBJ1-2	TRBV5-1	NA	NA	CASSFDTANYGYTF	TGCGCCAGCAGCTTTGACACAGCTAACTATGGCTACACCTTC
TRBJ2-1	TRBV20-1	TRBD2	few	CSARGGGASYNEQFF	TGCAGTGCTAGGGGCGGGGGGGCCTCCTACAATGAGCAGTTCTTC
TRBJ2-7	TRBV28	NA	many	CASSSGDSRLHEQYF	TGTGCCAGCAGCTCAGGGGACTCACGACTTCACGAGCAGTACTTC
TRBJ2-5	TRBV7-2	NA	NA	CASNHRSYETQYF	TGTGCCAGCAACCACCGATCCTACGAGACCCAGTACTTC